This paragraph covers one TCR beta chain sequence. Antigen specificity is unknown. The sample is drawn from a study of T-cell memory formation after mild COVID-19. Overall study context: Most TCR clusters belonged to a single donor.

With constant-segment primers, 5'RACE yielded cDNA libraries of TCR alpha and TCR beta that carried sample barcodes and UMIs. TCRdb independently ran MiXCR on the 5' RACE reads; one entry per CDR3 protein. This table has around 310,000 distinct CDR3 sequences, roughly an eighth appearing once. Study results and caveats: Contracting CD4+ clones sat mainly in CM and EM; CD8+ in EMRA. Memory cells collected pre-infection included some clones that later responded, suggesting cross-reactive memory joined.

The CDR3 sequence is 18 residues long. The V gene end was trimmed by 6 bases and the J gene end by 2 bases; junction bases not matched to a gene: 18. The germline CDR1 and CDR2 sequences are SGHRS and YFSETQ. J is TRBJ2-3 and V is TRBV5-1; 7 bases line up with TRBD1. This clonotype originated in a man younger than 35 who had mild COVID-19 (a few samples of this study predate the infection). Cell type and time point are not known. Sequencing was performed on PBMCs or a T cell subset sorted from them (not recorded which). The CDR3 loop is CASKWAGGGNFFTDTQYF. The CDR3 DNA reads TGCGCCAGCAAATGGGCAGGGGGTGGTAACTTCTTCACAGATACGCAGTATTTT.